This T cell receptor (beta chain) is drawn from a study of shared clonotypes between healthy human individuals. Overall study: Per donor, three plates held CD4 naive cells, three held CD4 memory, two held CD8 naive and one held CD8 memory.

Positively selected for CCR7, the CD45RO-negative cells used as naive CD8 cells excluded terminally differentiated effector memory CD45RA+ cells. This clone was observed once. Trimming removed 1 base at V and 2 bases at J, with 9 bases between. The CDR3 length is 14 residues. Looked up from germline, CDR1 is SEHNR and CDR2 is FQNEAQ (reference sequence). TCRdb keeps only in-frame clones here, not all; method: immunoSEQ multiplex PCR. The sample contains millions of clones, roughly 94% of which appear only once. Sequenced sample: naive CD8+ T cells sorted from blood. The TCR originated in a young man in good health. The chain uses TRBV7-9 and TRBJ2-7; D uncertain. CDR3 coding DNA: TGTGCCAGCAGCTTAGGGGTGACTGCCTACGAGCAGTACTTC. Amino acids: CASSLGVTAYEQYF.